One sample yielded the 29 T cell receptor beta chains listed below, sequenced in a study of T cell repertoires in cytomegalovirus infection. Their antigen targets remain unknown. TCRdb re-called the reads through MiXCR, storing one row per CDR3 protein. The profile shows hundreds of thousands of distinct CDR3 sequences, 25% to 35% of them singletons. The sequencing here drew on cultured PBMCs, taken from culture after CMV antigen stimulation. These TCRs come from a human donor in good health (CMV status not recorded). Some clones in this sample may be carry-over from other donors' samples.

This clonotype was seen more than once but under ten times. This rearrangement joins TRBV10-3 to TRBJ2-6; 8 positions match TRBD1. V trimming: 10 bases; J trimming: 1 base; junction bases outside the gene matches: 9. This CDR3 is built from 16 residues. Germline CDR1 is ENHRY and CDR2 is SYGVKD. The CDR3 DNA follows: TGTGCCACTGGAATAACAGGGGGTTCTGGGGCCAACGTCCTGACTTTC. It translates to CATGITGGSGANVLTF.

This clonotype was seen more than once but under ten times. V is TRBV19 and J is TRBJ2-1, with D possibly being TRBD2 (6 bases). CDR1 is LNHDA and CDR2 is SQIVND in the germline V gene (reference sequence). The length of the CDR3 is 14 residues. Trimming pared 7 bases from V and 1 base from J, leaving 11 bases between. This CDR3 is CASTSGVSYNEQFF. As DNA, the CDR3 is TGTGCCAGTACCTCGGGGGTTTCCTACAATGAGCAGTTCTTC.

This clonotype came up a few times. The CDR3, as DNA: TGCAGCGTTGCTGGCGGGGGGGCATCCTACGAGCAGTACTTC. It is translated as CSVAGGGASYEQYF. This rearrangement joins TRBV29-1 to TRBJ2-7; TRBD2 agrees at 9 bases. This CDR3 comprises 14 residues. Germline assignment: CDR1 SQVTM and CDR2 ANQGSEA. V lost 4 bases and J lost 1; bases outside the gene matches: 5.

This clonotype was seen ten or more times. This chain connects TRBV6-1 to TRBJ1-3; TRBD1 agrees at 7 bases. Germline trimming cut 5 bases from V and 0 bases from J; bases unmatched to any gene: 7. The CDR3 extends over 16 amino acids. CDR1 and CDR2 from the germline V gene are MNHNS and SASEGT. In DNA form, the CDR3 reads TGTGCCAGCAGTAGCGGACAGGTCCTCTCTGGAAACACCATATATTTT. It translates to CASSSGQVLSGNTIYF.

This clonotype was counted between two and nine times. V and J are TRBV5-1 and TRBJ1-2; perhaps TRBD1 as D (5 bases). Trimming left V 2 bases short and J 3 bases short, with 11 bases between. The germline CDR1 and CDR2 sequences are SGHRS and YFSETQ. The CDR3 spans 14 residues. In DNA form, the CDR3 reads TGCGCCAGCAGCTTCTCCCTAGGGGACTATGGCTACACCTTC. Translation: CASSFSLGDYGYTF. Drawing the rest from reference TRBV5-1 and TRBJ1-2, the complete variable domain is KAGVTQTPRYLIKTRGQQVTLSCSPISGHRSVSWYQQTPGQGLQFLFEYFSETQRNKGNFPGRFSGRQFSNSRSEMNVSTLELGDSALYLCASSFSLGDYGYTFGSGTRLTVV.

This clonotype was observed a handful of times. This chain links TRBV28 with TRBJ1-4; the D is unclear. Germline CDR1 and CDR2: MDHEN and SYDVKM. The CDR3 has 15 amino acids. V was trimmed by 4 bases and J by 4 bases, leaving 13 bases between them. CDR3 bases: TGTGCCAGCAGTTCCCCTGACATAGTTAATGAAAAACTGTTTTTT. Amino acids: CASSSPDIVNEKLFF.

The chain has TRBV7-6 and TRBJ2-3; TRBD1 agrees at 8 bases. This CDR3 spans 15 amino acids. The trim removed 4 bases at V and 4 bases at J, leaving 7 bases unmatched. Per germline, CDR1 SGHVS and CDR2 FNYEAQ. CDR3 in DNA: TGTGCCAGCAGCTCATGGACAGGGATCGCAGATACGCAGTATTTT. Protein sequence: CASSSWTGIADTQYF.

This clonotype turned up a few times. The gene calls are TRBV25-1 and TRBJ1-2; D perhaps matches TRBD1 (6 bases). This CDR3 is 13 amino acids long. The germline V and J ends were trimmed by 8 bases and 6 bases, with 16 bases remaining between them. In germline, CDR1 is MGHDK, CDR2 SYGVNS. CDR3 sequence: CASQDRRGDGYTF. CDR3 nucleotide sequence: TGTGCCAGCCAGGACAGAAGAGGGGATGGCTACACCTTC.

This clonotype was found a few times. This sequence joins TRBV10-3 and TRBJ1-5; 9 bases are shared with TRBD1. The CDR3 is made up of 13 amino acids. CDR1 ENHRY and CDR2 SYGVKD come from the germline V gene. V was clipped by 10 bases and J by 2 bases; unmatched bases: 3. The CDR3 region is CATRTGGNQPQHF. CDR3 DNA: TGTGCCACCAGGACAGGGGGCAATCAGCCCCAGCATTTT.

The rearrangement links TRBV28 to TRBJ2-7; D could derive from TRBD1 or TRBD2 (5 bases each). The V end was cut by 6 bases, the J end by 5 bases, with 20 bases between. CDR1 is MDHEN, CDR2 SYDVKM, per germline. This CDR3 has 15 amino acids. CDR3 sequence (DNA): TGTGCCAGCAGAATACGGGACCTCCCTGGGAACGAGCAGTACTTC. Translation gives CASRIRDLPGNEQYF.

The chain uses TRBV7-8 and TRBJ2-1; TRBD1 matches at 9 bases. The CDR3 loop spans 16 amino acids. Germline lookup yields CDR1 SGHVS and CDR2 FQNEAQ. V gave up 2 bases and J gave up 5 bases; unmatched junction bases: 7. In DNA form, the CDR3 reads TGTGCCAGCAGCTTAACCGGGACAGGGCTCGACAATGAGCAGTTCTTC. Residues: CASSLTGTGLDNEQFF.

The gene calls are TRBV5-1 and TRBJ1-1; D perhaps matches TRBD1 (5 bases). From germline, CDR1 is SGHRS and CDR2 YFSETQ. The CDR3 runs to 14 residues. Trimming pared 3 bases from V and 1 base from J, leaving 10 bases between. DNA for the CDR3: TGCGCCAGCAGCTGGCAAGGACAGAACACTGAAGCTTTCTTT. Translating gives CASSWQGQNTEAFF.

The J gene is TRBJ1-6, the V gene TRBV28; D is uncertain. CDR1 MDHEN and CDR2 SYDVKM come from the germline V gene. There are 14 residues in the CDR3. V shed 2 bases and J shed 10 bases, with 12 bases lying between them. CDR3 bases: TGTGCCAGCAGTTTAGGAGGAGGGTACTCACCCCTCCACTTT. It specifies CASSLGGGYSPLHF. Full variable domain (missing parts from reference TRBV28 and TRBJ1-6): DVKVTQSSRYLVKRTGEKVFLECVQDMDHENMFWYRQDPGLGLRLIYFSYDVKMKEKGDIPEGYSVSREKKERFSLILESASTNQTSMYLCASSLGGGYSPLHFGNGTRLTVT.

The chain couples TRBV7-9 to TRBJ2-7; 8 bases map to TRBD2. Per the germline V gene, CDR1 is SEHNR and CDR2 is FQNEAQ (reference sequence). Trimming at V came to 4 bases and at J to 2 bases, leaving 7 bases not matched to a gene. This CDR3 is 15 amino acids long. CDR3 in amino acids: CASSSPREGAYEQYF. The CDR3 DNA reads as TGTGCCAGCAGCTCACCTCGGGAGGGGGCCTACGAGCAGTACTTC.

This clonotype was recorded at least ten times. This chain joins TRBV12-3 or TRBV12-4 and TRBJ2-5; D not certain. The closer fit of TRBJ2-3 to the DNA end suggests the J call may be wrong. This CDR3 spans 10 amino acids. This CDR3 reads CASSLETQYF. The DNA of the CDR3 is TGTGCCAGCAGTTTGGAAACGCAGTATTTT.

The CDR3 DNA reads TGCAGTGTATCAGGTACATCCTACGAGCAGTACTTC. Translated, it gives CSVSGTSYEQYF. V gene TRBV20-1 combines with J gene TRBJ2-7; D uncertain. In germline, CDR1 is DFQATT, CDR2 SNEGSKA (reference sequence). This CDR3 has 12 amino acids. V dropped 7 bases and J dropped 1 base, with 11 bases sitting between them.

The sample holds many counts of this clonotype. V gene TRBV7-6 combines with J gene TRBJ2-3; tentatively, D is TRBD1 (6 bases). CDR3 length: 15 amino acids. Trimming pared 5 bases from V and 2 bases from J, leaving 14 bases between. Germline V CDR1 and CDR2: SGHVS, FNYEAQ. The CDR3 coding sequence is TGTGCCAGCAGCCTCGGAGCAGGGGTCACAGATACGCAGTATTTT. This encodes CASSLGAGVTDTQYF. The complete variable domain, with remaining parts taken from reference TRBV7-6 and TRBJ2-3, reads GAGVSQSPRYKVTKRGQDVALRCDPISGHVSLYWYRQALGQGPEFLTYFNYEAQQDKSGLPNDRFSAERPEGSISTLTIQRTEQRDSAMYRCASSLGAGVTDTQYFGPGTRLTVL.

The chain uses TRBV7-4 and TRBJ2-7; unclear D gene. V lost 5 bases, J lost 3 bases, and 20 bases lay in between. CDR3 size: 16 residues. Germline V gene sequence: CDR1 SGHVT, CDR2 SQSDAQ. This CDR3 reads CASSPPRQSTLYEQYF. For the CDR3, the DNA is TGTGCCAGCAGCCCACCTCGGCAGTCAACCCTCTACGAGCAGTACTTC.

This clonotype was detected many times. The chain has TRBV7-2 and TRBJ1-2; no clear D. CDR1 and CDR2 (germline): SGHTA, FQGNSA. The length of the CDR3 is 14 residues. Trimming shortened V by 6 bases and J by 0 bases, and 11 bases separated the two germline ends. CDR3 nucleotides: TGTGCCAGCAGTTCGGACGGCTCTAACTATGGCTACACCTTC. Translation: CASSSDGSNYGYTF.

The rearrangement uses TRBV6-1 and TRBJ2-7; 9 positions agree with TRBD1. Germline assignment: CDR1 MNHNS and CDR2 SASEGT. The CDR3 extends over 15 amino acids. J gave up 2 bases and V 9 bases, and 11 bases lay outside the gene matches. In DNA, the CDR3 is TGTGCCAGTAGTCGACCCGGGACAGGGACCTACGAGCAGTACTTC. Encoded protein: CASSRPGTGTYEQYF.

This clonotype was counted a few times. V gene TRBV19 combines with J gene TRBJ2-5; TRBD1 matches 8 bases. Losses at the gene ends were 10 bases for V and 5 bases for J; bases not matched to a gene: 6. CDR3 size: 12 residues. CDR1 is LNHDA and CDR2 is SQIVND in the germline V gene (reference sequence). The chain's CDR3 is CATRGQGETQYF. The CDR3, as DNA: TGTGCCACCCGCGGACAGGGCGAGACCCAGTACTTC.

The J gene is TRBJ2-2, the V gene TRBV6-6, with D uncertain. The CDR3 has 17 amino acids. Between the trimmed V and J ends, which lost 0 bases and 4 bases, there was a span of 15 bases. Germline CDR1 MNHNY, CDR2 SVGAGI (reference sequence). CDR3 DNA: TGTGCCAGCAGTTACTCTTCGTATTCCCTGGGCACCGGGGAGCTGTTTTTT. As protein: CASSYSSYSLGTGELFF.

In its sample, this clonotype was seen a few times. The V and J genes are TRBV5-1 and TRBJ1-2; D gene ambiguous. CDR3 length equals 12 residues. Germline loops: CDR1 SGHRS, CDR2 YFSETQ. Trimming left V 0 bases short and J 13 bases short, with 13 bases between. The CDR3 reads CASSLEGSPLTF. The CDR3 region has the DNA TGCGCCAGCAGCTTGGAAGGCAGCCCACTCACCTTC. Drawing the rest from reference TRBV5-1 and TRBJ1-2, the complete variable domain is KAGVTQTPRYLIKTRGQQVTLSCSPISGHRSVSWYQQTPGQGLQFLFEYFSETQRNKGNFPGRFSGRQFSNSRSEMNVSTLELGDSALYLCASSLEGSPLTFGSGTRLTVV.

The chain combines TRBV5-6 with TRBJ2-5; the D gene is possibly TRBD1 (6 bases). This CDR3 has 14 amino acids. Germline lookup yields CDR1 SGHDT and CDR2 YYEEEE. V was cut by 3 bases and J by 2 bases, with 11 bases left in between. DNA for the CDR3: TGTGCCAGCAGCTCACTGGACAGACAAGAGACCCAGTACTTC. Its protein is CASSSLDRQETQYF.

This chain connects TRBV6-1 to TRBJ1-1; D is possibly TRBD1 (6 bases). V was trimmed by 2 bases and J by 5 bases, leaving 12 bases between them. This CDR3 comprises 14 residues. CDR1 and CDR2 from the germline V gene are MNHNS and SASEGT. In nucleotides, the CDR3 is TGTGCCAGCAGTGAACGGGGCAGGGGTACTGAAGCTTTCTTT. Its translation is CASSERGRGTEAFF.

This clonotype was observed at least ten times. The V and J genes are TRBV7-8 and TRBJ1-2; no reliable D call. V was cut by 6 bases and J by 6 bases, with 11 bases left in between. Germline loops: CDR1 SGHVS, CDR2 FQNEAQ. The CDR3 is 12 amino acids. The CDR3 region is CASSRMGDGYTF. CDR3 sequence (DNA): TGTGCCAGCAGTCGCATGGGAGATGGCTACACCTTC. Full variable domain (missing parts from reference TRBV7-8 and TRBJ1-2): GAGVSQSPRYKVAKRGQDVALRCDPISGHVSLFWYQQALGQGPEFLTYFQNEAQLDKSGLPSDRFFAERPEGSVSTLKIQRTQQEDSAVYLCASSRMGDGYTFGSGTRLTVV.

This clonotype was counted only a few times. The rearrangement uses TRBV5-1 and TRBJ2-5, with 7 bases identical to TRBD1. Per the germline V gene, CDR1 is SGHRS and CDR2 is YFSETQ. Germline trimming cut 5 bases from V and 4 bases from J; bases unmatched to any gene: 11. The CDR3 extends over 15 amino acids. In DNA, the CDR3 is TGCGCCAGCAGGTCCGCCAGGGGACAGCGAGAGACCCAGTACTTC. This translates into CASRSARGQRETQYF.

This clonotype has at least ten counts. The chain carries TRBV7-2 and TRBJ2-6; either TRBD1 or TRBD2 may supply D (5 bases each). The CDR3 is made up of 16 amino acids. Germline assignment: CDR1 SGHTA and CDR2 FQGNSA. V lost 7 bases to trimming and J lost 2 bases, with 15 bases between them. The CDR3 protein is CASTQIRGPGANVLTF. The CDR3, as DNA: TGTGCCAGCACTCAGATACGGGGCCCTGGGGCCAACGTCCTGACTTTC.

The chain recombines TRBV5-4 with TRBJ1-2, with a tentative D call TRBD1 (5 bases). The germline gives CDR1 SGHNT, CDR2 YYREEE (reference sequence). CDR3 length equals 13 residues. V was pared by 3 bases and J by 4 bases, with 10 bases between. In DNA form, the CDR3 reads TGTGCCAGCAGCTCGACAGTTATCTATGGCTACACCTTC. This encodes CASSSTVIYGYTF.